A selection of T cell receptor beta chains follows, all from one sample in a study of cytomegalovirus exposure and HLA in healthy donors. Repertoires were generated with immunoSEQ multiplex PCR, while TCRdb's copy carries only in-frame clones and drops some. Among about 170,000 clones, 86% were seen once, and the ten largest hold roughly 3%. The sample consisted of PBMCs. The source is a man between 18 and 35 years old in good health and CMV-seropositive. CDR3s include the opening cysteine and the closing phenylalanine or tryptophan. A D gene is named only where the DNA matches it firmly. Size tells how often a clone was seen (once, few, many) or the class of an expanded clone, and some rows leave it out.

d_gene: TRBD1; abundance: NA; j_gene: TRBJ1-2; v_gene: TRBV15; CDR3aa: CATSREMTGDAYGYTF; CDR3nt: TGTGCCACCAGCAGAGAGATGACAGGGGATGCATACGGCTACACCTTC
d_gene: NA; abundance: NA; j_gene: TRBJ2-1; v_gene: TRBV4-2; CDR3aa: CASSQESLEQFF; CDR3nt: TGTGCCAGCAGCCAAGAATCTCTCGAGCAGTTCTTC
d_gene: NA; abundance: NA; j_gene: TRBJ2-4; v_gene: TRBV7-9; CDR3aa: CASSSVKIAKNIQYF; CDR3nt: TGTGCCAGCAGCTCAGTAAAGATAGCCAAAAACATTCAGTACTTC
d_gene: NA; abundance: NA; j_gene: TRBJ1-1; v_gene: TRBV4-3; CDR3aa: CASSLKQGTTEAFF; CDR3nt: TGCGCCAGCAGCCTGAAACAGGGCACCACTGAAGCTTTCTTT
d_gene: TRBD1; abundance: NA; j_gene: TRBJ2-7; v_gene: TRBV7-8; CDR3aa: CASSLAGQDYEQYF; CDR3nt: TGTGCCAGCAGCTTAGCGGGACAGGACTACGAGCAGTACTTC
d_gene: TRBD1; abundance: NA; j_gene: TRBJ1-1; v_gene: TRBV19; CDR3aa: CASSVPGQGLNTEAFF; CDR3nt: TGTGCCAGTAGTGTTCCGGGACAGGGGTTGAACACTGAAGCTTTCTTT
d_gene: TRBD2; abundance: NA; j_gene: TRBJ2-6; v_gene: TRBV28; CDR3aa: CASTDPGGTGANVLTF; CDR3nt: TGTGCCAGCACGGATCCGGGGGGGACAGGGGCCAACGTCCTGACTTTC
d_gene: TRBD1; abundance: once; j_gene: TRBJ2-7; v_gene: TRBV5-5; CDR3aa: CASRSDRGFAYEQYF; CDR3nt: TGTGCCAGCAGGAGTGACAGGGGATTTGCCTACGAGCAGTACTTC
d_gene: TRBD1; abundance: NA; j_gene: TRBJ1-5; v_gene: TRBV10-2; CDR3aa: CASSEKGGQYRASQHF; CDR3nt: TGCGCCAGCAGTGAGAAAGGGGGACAGTATAGGGCGTCCCAGCATTTT
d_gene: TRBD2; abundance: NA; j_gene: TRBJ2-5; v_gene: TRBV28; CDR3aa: CASTARLAGAETQYF; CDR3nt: TGTGCCAGCACCGCCCGACTAGCGGGAGCAGAGACCCAGTACTTC
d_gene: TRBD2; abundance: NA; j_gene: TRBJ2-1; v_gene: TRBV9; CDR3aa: CASSATGTSGSWGYNEQFF; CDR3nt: TGTGCCAGCAGCGCAACTGGGACTAGCGGGAGTTGGGGTTACAATGAGCAGTTCTTC
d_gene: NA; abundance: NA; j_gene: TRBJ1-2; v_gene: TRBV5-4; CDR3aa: CASSFTGQGHGYTF; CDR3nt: TGTGCCAGCAGCTTTACCGGGCAGGGGCATGGCTACACCTTC
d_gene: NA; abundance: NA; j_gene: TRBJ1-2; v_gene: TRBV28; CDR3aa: CASRPSGGSYGYTF; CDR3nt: TGTGCCAGCAGACCCAGCGGGGGGTCCTATGGCTACACCTTC
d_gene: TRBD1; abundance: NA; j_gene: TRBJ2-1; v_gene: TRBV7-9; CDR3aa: CASSVSGQGRDEQFF; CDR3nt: TGTGCCAGCAGCGTGTCGGGACAGGGTCGTGATGAGCAGTTCTTC
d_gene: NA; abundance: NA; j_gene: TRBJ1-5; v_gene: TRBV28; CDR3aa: CASSLFPLEPQHF; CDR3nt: TGTGCCAGCAGTTTATTTCCTCTCGAGCCCCAGCATTTT
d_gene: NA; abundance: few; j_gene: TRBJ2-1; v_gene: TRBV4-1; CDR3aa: CASSQDGGLHEQFF; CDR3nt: TGCGCCAGCAGCCAAGATGGGGGGTTACATGAGCAGTTCTTC
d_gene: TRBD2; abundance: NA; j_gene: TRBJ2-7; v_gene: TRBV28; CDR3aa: CASTSSGRGSSYEQYF; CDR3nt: TGTGCCAGCACATCTAGCGGGAGGGGCTCCTCCTACGAGCAGTACTTC
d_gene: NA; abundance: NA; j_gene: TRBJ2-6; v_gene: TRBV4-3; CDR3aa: CASSRAKQGWTGANVLTF; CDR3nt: TGCGCCAGCAGCCGAGCAAAACAGGGTTGGACTGGGGCCAACGTCCTGACTTTC
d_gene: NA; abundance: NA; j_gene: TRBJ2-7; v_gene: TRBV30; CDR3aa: CAWSAVWAGQYF; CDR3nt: TGTGCCTGGAGTGCGGTGTGGGCGGGGCAGTACTTC
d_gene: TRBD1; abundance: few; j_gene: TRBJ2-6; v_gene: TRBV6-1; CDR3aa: CATSGQGDGANVLTF; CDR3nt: TGTGCCACATCGGGACAGGGGGACGGGGCCAACGTCCTGACTTTC
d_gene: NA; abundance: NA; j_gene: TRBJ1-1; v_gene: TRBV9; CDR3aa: CASSVGGQPNTEAFF; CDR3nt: TGTGCCAGCAGCGTGGGGGGGCAGCCGAACACTGAAGCTTTCTTT
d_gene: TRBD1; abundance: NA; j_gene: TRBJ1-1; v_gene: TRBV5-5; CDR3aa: CASSYTWGQRGEAFF; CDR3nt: TGTGCCAGCAGCTATACCTGGGGACAGCGAGGTGAAGCTTTCTTT
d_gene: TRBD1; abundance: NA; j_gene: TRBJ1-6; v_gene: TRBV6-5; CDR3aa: CASSGGQGASPLHF; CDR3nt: TGTGCCAGCAGTGGTGGACAGGGGGCTTCACCCCTCCACTTT
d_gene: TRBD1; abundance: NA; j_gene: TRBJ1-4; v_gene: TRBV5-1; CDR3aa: CASSSAGTVNEKLFF; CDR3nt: TGCGCCAGCAGCTCGGCCGGGACAGTTAATGAAAAACTGTTTTTT
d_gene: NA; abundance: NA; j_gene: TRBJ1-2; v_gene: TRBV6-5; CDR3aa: CASSYSAGPYGYTF; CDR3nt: TGTGCCAGCAGTTACTCTGCAGGTCCGTATGGCTACACCTTC
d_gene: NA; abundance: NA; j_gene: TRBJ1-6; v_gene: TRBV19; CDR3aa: CASSIRVGNQVGAPLHF; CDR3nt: TGTGCCAGTAGTATAAGGGTCGGCAACCAAGTCGGGGCACCCCTCCACTTT
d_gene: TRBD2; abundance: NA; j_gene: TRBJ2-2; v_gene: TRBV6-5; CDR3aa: CAIAPGLAFSGELFF; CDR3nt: TGTGCCATCGCCCCGGGACTAGCGTTCAGCGGGGAGCTGTTTTTT
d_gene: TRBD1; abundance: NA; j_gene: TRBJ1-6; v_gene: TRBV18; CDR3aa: CASSPTGGSSPLHF; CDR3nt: TGTGCCAGCTCACCGACAGGGGGGAGTTCACCCCTCCACTTT
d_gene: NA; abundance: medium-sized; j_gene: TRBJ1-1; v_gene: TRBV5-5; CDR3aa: CASSRGGVNTEAFF; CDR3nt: TGTGCCAGCAGCCGGGGGGGGGTGAACACTGAAGCTTTCTTT
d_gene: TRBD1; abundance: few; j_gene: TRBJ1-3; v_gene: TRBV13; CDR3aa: CASSSLDRTNTIYF; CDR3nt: TGTGCCAGCAGCTCCTTGGACAGGACTAACACCATATATTTT
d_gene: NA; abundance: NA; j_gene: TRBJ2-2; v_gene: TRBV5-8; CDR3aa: CASSGSAGYNTGELFF; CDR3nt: TGTGCCAGCAGCGGGTCGGCAGGCTATAACACCGGGGAGCTGTTTTTT
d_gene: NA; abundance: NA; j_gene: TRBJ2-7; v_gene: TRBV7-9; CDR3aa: CASSLYDYEQYF; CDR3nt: TGTGCCAGCAGCCTCTATGACTACGAGCAGTACTTC
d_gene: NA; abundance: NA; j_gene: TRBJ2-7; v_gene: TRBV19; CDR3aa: CASSIQTGFYYEQYF; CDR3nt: TGTGCCAGTAGTATCCAGACAGGCTTCTACTACGAGCAGTACTTC
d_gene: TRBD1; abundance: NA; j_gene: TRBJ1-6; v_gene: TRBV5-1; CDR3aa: CASSPSGQYNSPLHF; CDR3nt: TGCGCCAGCAGCCCCTCGGGACAGTATAATTCACCCCTCCACTTT
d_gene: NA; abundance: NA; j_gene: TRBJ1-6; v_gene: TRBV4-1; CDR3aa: CASSVGSSYNSPLHF; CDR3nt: TGCGCCAGCAGTGTGGGGAGCTCCTATAATTCACCCCTCCACTTT